Presented here are 20 T cell receptor beta chains from one specimen sequenced in a study of monozygotic twins with inflammatory bowel disease. Using the 5' RACE reads, TCRdb records one entry per CDR3 protein without DNA. The sample totals 150,000 to 200,000 distinct CDR3 sequences; its top ten clones hold less than 8%. The specimen sequenced was blood. The receptor source for this set is a human donor with ulcerative colitis or Crohn's disease, or a healthy co-twin of an affected twin (not recorded which).

The chain uses TRBV30 and TRBJ1-1; TCRdb outputs TRBD1, but without DNA this stays unchecked. CDR1 GTSNPN and CDR2 SVGIG come from the germline V gene (reference sequence). This CDR3 has 13 residues. CDR3 region: CAWRWQGNSEAFF.

The chain employs TRBV18 and TRBJ1-3; TCRdb names TRBD1, which stays unverified in the absence of DNA. CDR3 length: 15 residues. CDR1 and CDR2 from the germline V gene are KGHSH and LQKENI. Here the CDR3 reads CASSRDPGPGNTIYF.

The chain is built from TRBV28 and TRBJ2-3; lacking DNA, the TRBD1 call made by TCRdb goes unchecked. The CDR3 spans 17 residues. Germline V gene lookup returns CDR1 MDHEN and CDR2 SYDVKM. The CDR3 loop reads CASIAGGARWGTDTQYF.

The chain joins TRBV29-1 to TRBJ2-2; TCRdb calls TRBD1, which cannot be checked without DNA. Germline V gene lookup returns CDR1 SQVTM and CDR2 ANQGSEA. The length of the CDR3 is 13 residues. This CDR3 reads CSVDRGTTGELFF.

This chain links TRBV5-4 with TRBJ2-2; TCRdb picks TRBD2, but there is no DNA to check that call. The germline V gene encodes CDR1 SGHNT and CDR2 YYREEE (reference sequence). The CDR3 runs 16 residues. The CDR3: CASSTGTSGNTGELFF.

The genes are TRBV20-1 and TRBJ1-5; TCRdb proposes TRBD1, but this gene call is untestable without DNA. Germline CDR1 and CDR2: DFQATT and SNEGSKA (reference sequence). This CDR3 region has 18 residues. Here the CDR3 reads CSARDEKTGSYSNQPQHF.

The J gene is TRBJ1-2, the V gene TRBV3-1. Germline V gene lookup returns CDR1 LGHDT and CDR2 YNNKEL (reference sequence). The CDR3 is 11 residues long. CDR3 loop: CASSQAYGYTF. The full variable domain, completed using reference TRBV3-1 and TRBJ1-2, is DTAVSQTPKYLVTQMGNDKSIKCEQNLGHDTMYWYKQDSKKFLKIMFSYNNKELIINETVPNRFSPKSPDKAHLNLHINSLELGDSAVYFCASSQAYGYTFGSGTRLTVV.

This chain connects TRBV6-2 or TRBV6-3 to TRBJ2-4; TCRdb lists TRBD2, though no DNA is available to test this call. The CDR3 spans 16 residues. Looked up from germline, CDR1 is MNHEY and CDR2 is SVGEGT. CDR3 protein: CASRTGEGTAKNIQYF.

The rearrangement uses TRBV12-3 or TRBV12-4 and TRBJ1-4; TCRdb reports TRBD1, a call that lacks DNA to check it against. There are 16 residues in the CDR3. The CDR3 here is CASSARRDTEGEKLFF.

The rearrangement uses TRBV29-1 and TRBJ2-7. CDR3 length equals 13 residues. Looked up from germline, CDR1 is SQVTM and CDR2 is ANQGSEA. The CDR3 here is CSVEADDTYEQYF.

The chain couples TRBV12-3 or TRBV12-4 to TRBJ2-3; TCRdb picks TRBD1, but there is no DNA to check that call. CDR3 size: 16 residues. This chain's CDR3 is CASSLAGGLPQDTQYF.

V usage is TRBV27 and J usage is TRBJ1-6. Germline CDR1 and CDR2: MNHEY and SMNVEV (reference sequence). The CDR3 is 15 residues long. The CDR3 region is CASSQQGSYNSPLHF.

The chain has TRBV4-3 and TRBJ1-2. The CDR3 totals 14 residues. The germline gives CDR1 LGHNA, CDR2 YSLEER. The chain's CDR3 is CASSQDLRGGGYTF.

The V call is TRBV27, the J call TRBJ1-1; no DNA is available, so the TRBD1 call from TCRdb remains unchecked. Germline V lookup: CDR1 MNHEY, CDR2 SMNVEV (reference sequence). This CDR3 is built from 15 residues. The CDR3 is CASRQSDRVWTEAFF.

V gene TRBV5-1 combines with J gene TRBJ1-5; TCRdb calls TRBD1, which cannot be checked without DNA. Germline CDR1 SGHRS, CDR2 YFSETQ. The CDR3 extends over 15 amino acids. The chain's CDR3 is CASSLTGSYNQPQHF. The complete variable domain, with remaining parts taken from reference TRBV5-1 and TRBJ1-5, reads KAGVTQTPRYLIKTRGQQVTLSCSPISGHRSVSWYQQTPGQGLQFLFEYFSETQRNKGNFPGRFSGRQFSNSRSEMNVSTLELGDSALYLCASSLTGSYNQPQHFGDGTRLSIL.

The chain has TRBV29-1 and TRBJ2-3; the D gene TCRdb calls, TRBD2, cannot be checked with no DNA. Germline V gene sequence: CDR1 SQVTM, CDR2 ANQGSEA. CDR3 length: 19 residues. The CDR3 loop reads CSVEWTSGGALRNTDTQYF.

This chain joins TRBV5-1 and TRBJ2-1; the TRBD2 assignment by TCRdb is unverifiable without DNA. The CDR3 is made up of 16 amino acids. Germline V gene lookup returns CDR1 SGHRS and CDR2 YFSETQ. CDR3 protein: CASSLVASGGYNEQFF.

The rearrangement links TRBV6-5 to TRBJ1-5; there is no DNA to check the TCRdb D call of TRBD1. Germline assignment: CDR1 MNHEY and CDR2 SVGAGI. The CDR3 is 13 residues long. This chain's CDR3 is CASSSGKVQPQHF.

V usage is TRBV18 and J usage is TRBJ2-5; TCRdb returns TRBD1, unconfirmable since there is no DNA. The CDR3 covers 14 residues. CDR1 is KGHSH, CDR2 LQKENI, per germline. CDR3 loop: CASSPKGQKETQYF.

The CDR3 spells CASRGGDSPYEQYF. The chain couples TRBV6-1 to TRBJ2-7; TCRdb's D call, TRBD2, is unchecked because there is no DNA. This CDR3 has 14 amino acids. Germline assignment: CDR1 MNHNS and CDR2 SASEGT.